These T cell receptor beta chains were read from a single sample in a study of response to subunit inactivated influenza vaccine. TCRdb reprocessed the RT-PCR reads via MiXCR and lists one record per CDR3 protein. The sample lists around 320,000 distinct CDR3 sequences, around 22% occurring once. The sample consisted of PBMCs from blood, taken roughly 20 months after vaccination. These receptors were obtained from a man between 50 and 75 years old who received an inactivated influenza vaccine. Each CDR3 is given with its conserved first and last residue. D genes are given only for firm matches. The listing skips clone size in some rows; elsewhere it reads once, few, many or a size class.

v_call	clone_size	d_call	j_call	cdr3_nt	cdr3_aa
TRBV27	many	-	TRBJ1-6	TGTGCCAGCAGCTTTGCAAATTCACCCCTCCACTTT	CASSFANSPLHF
TRBV7-2	-	TRBD1	TRBJ1-4	TGTGCCAGCAGCTTAAGGACAGGCAGAAATGAAAAACTGTTTTTT	CASSLRTGRNEKLFF
TRBV4-3	-	TRBD2	TRBJ2-3	TGCGCCAGCAGCCAAGGTTTCCGGGGGGGTCACACAGATACGCAGTATTTT	CASSQGFRGGHTDTQYF
TRBV20-1	few	TRBD1	TRBJ2-5	TGCAGTGCTAACCCACAGGGGGCGCGGGAGACCCAGTACTTC	CSANPQGARETQYF
TRBV11-2	-	TRBD2	TRBJ2-1	TGTGCCAGCAGCCCCAGGACTAGCGGGGGGCTATTAACTGTTAATGAGCAGTTCTTC	CASSPRTSGGLLTVNEQFF
TRBV4-2	-	TRBD2	TRBJ2-7	TGTGCCAGCAGCGGGAACACAGGGGCGGCTAGCGGGAGTCCCTACGAGCAGTACTTC	CASSGNTGAASGSPYEQYF
TRBV20-1	many	-	TRBJ1-2	TGCAGTGCTAGATTAGGGTTCTACACCTTC	CSARLGFYTF
TRBV7-9	few	-	TRBJ2-3	TGTGCCAGCAGCTTAGAAGCACGGTTGGCAGATACGCAGTATTTT	CASSLEARLADTQYF
TRBV7-3	few	-	TRBJ2-4	TGTGCCAGCAGCTTAAATCCCAGGGTTGAAGCCAAAAACATTCAGTACTTC	CASSLNPRVEAKNIQYF
TRBV12-3/TRBV12-4	-	TRBD1	TRBJ1-2	TGTGCCAGCAGACTCGCCGGGACAGGGGGTATGGGCTACACCTTC	CASRLAGTGGMGYTF
TRBV5-6	-	-	TRBJ1-1	TGTGCCAGCAGCCGGACCCAGGGTGAAGCTTTCTTT	CASSRTQGEAFF
TRBV7-6	-	TRBD2	TRBJ2-3	TGTGCCAGCAGCCCAGGACTAGCGAGCACAGATACGCAGTATTTT	CASSPGLASTDTQYF
TRBV20-1	few	-	TRBJ1-5	TGCAGTGCCCGTGAGGGTCAGCCCCAGCATTTT	CSAREGQPQHF
TRBV12-3/TRBV12-4	many	-	TRBJ1-5	TGTGCCAGCAGTTCCTCGGTGGGCTATCAGCCCCAGCATTTT	CASSSSVGYQPQHF
TRBV28	few	-	TRBJ1-1	TGTGCCACCCGAAAGTACACTGAAGCTTTCTTT	CATRKYTEAFF
TRBV4-3	-	-	TRBJ2-7	TGCGCCAGCAGCCAACAACGCGATGCCGGGACTCTTCATTACGAGCAGTACTTC	CASSQQRDAGTLHYEQYF
TRBV6-2/TRBV6-3	-	-	TRBJ1-5	TGTGCCAGCAGTTACTCGGCCGGAATGGGCGTCGGCAATCAGCCCCAGCATTTT	CASSYSAGMGVGNQPQHF
TRBV27	-	-	TRBJ1-1	TGTGCCAGCAGTTTATCGGGCAAAGCTGAAGCTTTCTTT	CASSLSGKAEAFF
TRBV9	many	-	TRBJ1-1	TGTGCCAGCAGCGTAATGGGGAACACTGAAGCTTTCTTT	CASSVMGNTEAFF
TRBV6-2/TRBV6-3	-	-	TRBJ2-5	TGTGCCAGCAGTCCCTCGGGGAGTGAGACCCAGTACTTC	CASSPSGSETQYF
TRBV7-9	-	-	TRBJ1-1	TGTGCCAGCAGCCGTCTTAGGGGCAGCCGGAACACTGAAGCTTTCTTT	CASSRLRGSRNTEAFF
TRBV14	many	-	TRBJ2-1	TGTGCCAGCAGCCTAGGGTGGGTGAATGAGCAGTTCTTC	CASSLGWVNEQFF
TRBV5-1	few	TRBD1	TRBJ1-1	TGCGCCAGCAGCGAGGGACAGGGTTTAGAAGCTTTCTTT	CASSEGQGLEAFF
TRBV2	-	TRBD1	TRBJ1-3	TGTGCCAGCAGTAAGACAGGGGACTCTGGAAACACCATATATTTT	CASSKTGDSGNTIYF
TRBV6-1	-	-	TRBJ2-7	TGTGCCAGCAGTCGTGCCCGGGGTCGGGAGCAGTACTTC	CASSRARGREQYF
TRBV7-2	few	-	TRBJ1-4	TGTGCCAGCAGTAATTTGGGAGCTAATGAAAAACTGTTTTTT	CASSNLGANEKLFF
TRBV6-1	many	TRBD1	TRBJ1-1	TGTGCCAGCAGGACAGGGGAAATGAACACTGAAGCTTTCTTT	CASRTGEMNTEAFF
TRBV6-1	few	TRBD1	TRBJ2-7	TGTGCCAGCAGTCTCATGGGATCCGGGACAGGGTATAGCCACGAGCAGTACTTC	CASSLMGSGTGYSHEQYF
TRBV4-1	-	TRBD2	TRBJ2-1	TGCGCCAGCAGCCAGGTAGCGGGAGAGTACAATGAGCAGTTCTTC	CASSQVAGEYNEQFF
TRBV7-2	few	TRBD2	TRBJ2-3	TGTGCCAGCAGCCACTCATCGGGAGGTGGTACAGATACGCAGTATTTT	CASSHSSGGGTDTQYF
TRBV9	-	TRBD2	TRBJ2-7	TGTGCCAGCAGCACTAGCGGGGACTACTACGAGCAGTACTTC	CASSTSGDYYEQYF
TRBV6-5	few	-	TRBJ2-3	TGTGCCAGCAGTTACTCGAACCAGGCGGCAGATACGCAGTATTTT	CASSYSNQAADTQYF
TRBV12-3/TRBV12-4	-	-	TRBJ1-1	TGTGCCGCAGGACTCAGGAGAGGGGAGAACACTGAAGCTTTCTTT	CAAGLRRGENTEAFF
TRBV6-2/TRBV6-3	many	-	TRBJ1-5	TGTGCCAGCAGACCGGCCCCCGGGGTGAGCAATCAGCCCCAGCATTTT	CASRPAPGVSNQPQHF
TRBV7-9	few	-	TRBJ1-4	TGTGCCAGCAGCCAAACTAACAGGGACCCTAATGAAAAACTGTTTTTT	CASSQTNRDPNEKLFF
TRBV20-1	-	-	TRBJ2-3	TGCAGTGCTGACAGCGACCGGGACCCTATGGATACGCAGTATTTT	CSADSDRDPMDTQYF
TRBV15	few	-	TRBJ1-2	TGTGCCACCAGCAGAGTCCCAGATGGCTATGGCTACACCTTC	CATSRVPDGYGYTF
TRBV2	few	TRBD1	TRBJ1-2	TGTGCCAGCAGTCGCGAGTTTACCGGGACAGGGGGCTACACCTTC	CASSREFTGTGGYTF
TRBV5-1	-	TRBD1	TRBJ2-7	TGCGCCAGCAGCTCGGGACAGCCTGCGGTCGAGCAGTACTTC	CASSSGQPAVEQYF
TRBV5-1	-	-	TRBJ2-7	TGCGCCAGCAGCTCCCTTAACACCTTTCGCCAGTACTTC	CASSSLNTFRQYF
TRBV7-9	few	TRBD1	TRBJ1-1	TGTGCCAGCAGCGTCACCGGGACAGGGGGCACTGAAGCTTTCTTT	CASSVTGTGGTEAFF
TRBV5-1	-	-	TRBJ2-2	TGCGCCAGCAGCTTGAGGGCGGAAAGTACGACCGGGGAGCTGTTTTTT	CASSLRAESTTGELFF
TRBV20-1	few	TRBD2	TRBJ2-1	TGCAGTGCTAGGACTAGCGGGAGGAGCTCCTACAATGAGCAGTTCTTC	CSARTSGRSSYNEQFF
TRBV3-1	few	-	TRBJ1-1	TGTGCCAGCAGGCCGAACAGGGCGTCTGAAGCTTTCTTT	CASRPNRASEAFF
TRBV4-3	few	TRBD1	TRBJ1-2	TGCGCCAGCAGCCAAGTTAAGCTACCGGGACAGGGTCTTCATGGCTACACCTTC	CASSQVKLPGQGLHGYTF
TRBV15	few	-	TRBJ1-2	TGTGCCACCAGCACCCGGAAAGGGGCCATTGACTATGGCTACACCTTC	CATSTRKGAIDYGYTF
TRBV29-1	few	TRBD1	TRBJ1-3	TGCAGCGCCCGGGACAGGGGGCTCTCTGGAAACACCATATATTTT	CSARDRGLSGNTIYF
TRBV2	few	-	TRBJ2-5	TGTGCCAGCAGGGAGCAAGAGACCCAGTACTTC	CASREQETQYF
TRBV7-9	-	-	TRBJ2-1	TGTGCCAGCAGCGGATCTAGCAGCCGTTACAATGAGCAGTTCTTC	CASSGSSSRYNEQFF
TRBV6-6	-	-	TRBJ1-1	TGTGCCAGCAGTTATATTGGGACAGAAGCTTTCTTT	CASSYIGTEAFF
TRBV7-9	-	-	TRBJ2-1	TGTGCCAGCGTAAGAGACACCCTCCACAATGAGCAGTTCTTC	CASVRDTLHNEQFF
TRBV5-5	-	TRBD1	TRBJ1-4	TGTGCCAGCAGCTTGGACAGGGGAACTAATGAAAAACTGTTTTTT	CASSLDRGTNEKLFF
TRBV6-1	-	-	TRBJ1-3	TGTGCCAGCAGTCAGACCGTTGGCTCTGGAAACACCATATATTTT	CASSQTVGSGNTIYF
TRBV4-3	once	-	TRBJ1-2	TGCGCCAGCAGCCAGAAGTCCGGGAAGACGGACCTCTATGGCTACACCTTC	CASSQKSGKTDLYGYTF
TRBV29-1	few	-	TRBJ2-4	TGCAGCGTTCGGTTAGCCAAAAACATTCAGTACTTC	CSVRLAKNIQYF
TRBV4-3	few	-	TRBJ1-2	TGCGCCAGCAGCCAAGATTGGGGGTCACCACTCTACACCTTC	CASSQDWGSPLYTF
TRBV29-1	once	-	TRBJ2-1	TGCAGCGTTGCACCACAGGGAAATGAGCAGTTCTTC	CSVAPQGNEQFF
TRBV2	many	-	TRBJ1-5	TGTGCCAGCAGTGATGCGGGGGTCCAGCCCCAGCATTTT	CASSDAGVQPQHF
TRBV7-9	few	-	TRBJ2-1	TGTGCCAGCAGCTTAGGGGCAACCAACAATGAGCAGTTCTTC	CASSLGATNNEQFF
TRBV28	few	-	TRBJ1-5	TGTGCCAGCAGTGACAGCCAGTGGAATCAGCCCCAGCATTTT	CASSDSQWNQPQHF